The clone carrying this T cell receptor (beta chain) was counted a few times. No antigen is known for it. The CDR3 extends over 14 amino acids. V gave up 6 bases and J gave up 2 bases, with 14 bases separating them. Germline lookup yields CDR1 GTSNPN and CDR2 SVGIG (reference sequence). The data stem from a study of cytomegalovirus exposure and HLA in healthy donors. Across the whole study: The Caucasian-associated ancestry cluster held around 81% of roughly 400 genotyped donors.

Points from the study as a whole: Analysis performed later found roughly 18,000 TCR beta sequences associated with HLA alleles at 0.05 false discovery rate. Later work found most CMV-associated TCR beta chains apparently HLA-restricted.

PCR was performed using 60 Vbeta and 13 Jbeta primers. This table comes from immunoSEQ multiplex PCR, and its TCRdb copy is limited to in-frame clones, with some not included. The sample has roughly 200,000 clones, just over 75% seen once; the top ten hold roughly 0.62%. This receptor was identified in a man between 18 and 29 years old in good health and CMV-seronegative. The chain uses TRBV30 and TRBJ1-5; D is perhaps TRBD1 (5 bases). The specimen was PBMCs. The DNA for the CDR3 is TGTGCCTGCCTTACGGGGGTGGGCAATCAGCCCCAGCATTTT. It specifies CACLTGVGNQPQHF.